Below are 2 T cell receptor beta chains sequenced from a single sample in a study of blood T cell repertoires in COVID-19. Here immunoSEQ multiplex PCR was the method, and the copy in TCRdb shows in-frame clones only, minus some. The sample holds about 240,000 clones, 86% seen once. The source material was peripheral blood. Source of these receptors: a man in his fifties or sixties with acute or convalescent COVID-19.

The V call is TRBV24-1, the J call TRBJ1-2; D is unclear. This CDR3 contains 15 residues. The V end lost 6 bases, the J end lost 3 bases, and 16 bases lay between the germline ends. Per the germline V gene, CDR1 is KGHDR and CDR2 is SFDVKD. In DNA, the CDR3 is TGTGCCACCAGTCCCGGACTTCCCATCTACTATGGCTACACCTTC. Protein product: CATSPGLPIYYGYTF.

J is TRBJ1-5 and V is TRBV5-4; possible D gene TRBD1, 6 bases. CDR1 and CDR2 (germline): SGHNT, YYREEE (reference sequence). CDR3 size: 12 residues. V was cut by 0 bases and J by 8 bases, with 6 bases left in between. The CDR3 region has the DNA TGTGCCAGCAGCTTGGCAGGGGAGCCCCAGCATTTT. The encoded protein is CASSLAGEPQHF.